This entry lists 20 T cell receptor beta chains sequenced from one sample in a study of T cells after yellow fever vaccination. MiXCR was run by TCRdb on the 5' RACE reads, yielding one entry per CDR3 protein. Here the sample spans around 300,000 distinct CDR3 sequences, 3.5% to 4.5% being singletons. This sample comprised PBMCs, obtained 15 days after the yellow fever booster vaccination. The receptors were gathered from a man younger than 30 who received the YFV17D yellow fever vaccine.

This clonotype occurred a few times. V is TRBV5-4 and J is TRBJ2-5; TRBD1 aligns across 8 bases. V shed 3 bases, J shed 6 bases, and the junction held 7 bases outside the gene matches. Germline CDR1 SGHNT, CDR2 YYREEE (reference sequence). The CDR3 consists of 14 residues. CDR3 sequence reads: CASSSSTGVQTQYF. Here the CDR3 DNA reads TGTGCCAGCAGCTCTTCGACAGGGGTGCAGACCCAGTACTTC.

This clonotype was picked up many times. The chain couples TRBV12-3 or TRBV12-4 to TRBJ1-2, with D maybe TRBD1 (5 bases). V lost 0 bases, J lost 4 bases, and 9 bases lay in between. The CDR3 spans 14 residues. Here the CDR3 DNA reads TGTGCCAGCAGTTTAGCGTCCGGGACCTATGGCTACACCTTC. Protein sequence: CASSLASGTYGYTF.

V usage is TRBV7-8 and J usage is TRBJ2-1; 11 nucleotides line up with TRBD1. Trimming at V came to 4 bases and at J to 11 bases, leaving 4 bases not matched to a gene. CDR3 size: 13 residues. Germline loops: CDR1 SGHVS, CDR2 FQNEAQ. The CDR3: CASSSGQGAKQFF. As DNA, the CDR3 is TGTGCCAGCAGCTCAGGACAGGGGGCAAAGCAGTTCTTC.

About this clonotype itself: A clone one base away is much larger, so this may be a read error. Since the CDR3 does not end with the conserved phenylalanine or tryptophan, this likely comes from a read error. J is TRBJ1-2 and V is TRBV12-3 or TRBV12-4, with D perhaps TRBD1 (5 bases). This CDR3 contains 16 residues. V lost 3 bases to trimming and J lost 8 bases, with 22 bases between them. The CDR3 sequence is CASSFHLGRGTRGYTI. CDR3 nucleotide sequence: TGTGCCAGCAGTTTTCACCTCGGCCGGGGGACGAGAGGCTACACCATC.

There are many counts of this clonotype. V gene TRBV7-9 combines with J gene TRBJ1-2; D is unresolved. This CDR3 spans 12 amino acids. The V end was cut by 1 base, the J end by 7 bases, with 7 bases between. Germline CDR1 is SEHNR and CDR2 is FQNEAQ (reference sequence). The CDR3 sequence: CASSLEAFGYTF. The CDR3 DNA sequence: TGTGCCAGCAGCTTAGAGGCCTTTGGCTACACCTTC.

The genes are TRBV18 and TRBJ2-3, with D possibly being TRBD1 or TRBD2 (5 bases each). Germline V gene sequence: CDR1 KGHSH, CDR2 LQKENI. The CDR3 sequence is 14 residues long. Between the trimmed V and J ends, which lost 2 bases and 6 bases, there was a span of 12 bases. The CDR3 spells CASSPWQGDDTQYF. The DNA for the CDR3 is TGTGCCAGCTCACCATGGCAGGGAGATGATACGCAGTATTTT.

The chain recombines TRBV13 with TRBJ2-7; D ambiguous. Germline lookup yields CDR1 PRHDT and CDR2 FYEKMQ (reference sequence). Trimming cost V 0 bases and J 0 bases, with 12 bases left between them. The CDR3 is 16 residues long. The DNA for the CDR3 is TGTGCCAGCAGCTTAGGTATAGGGCCCAGCTCCTACGAGCAGTACTTC. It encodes CASSLGIGPSSYEQYF.

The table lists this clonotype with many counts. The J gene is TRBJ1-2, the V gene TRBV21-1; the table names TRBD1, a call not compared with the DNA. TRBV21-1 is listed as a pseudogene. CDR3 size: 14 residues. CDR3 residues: CASPLPSRDYGYTF. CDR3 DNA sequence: TGTGCCAGCCCCCTTCCCTCCAGGGACTATGGCTACACCTTC.

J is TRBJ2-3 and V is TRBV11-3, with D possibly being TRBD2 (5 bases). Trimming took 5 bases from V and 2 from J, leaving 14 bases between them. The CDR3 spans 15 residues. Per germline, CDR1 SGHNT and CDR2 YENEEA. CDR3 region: CASSRLGGHTDTQYF. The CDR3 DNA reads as TGTGCCAGCAGCCGGCTAGGCGGGCACACAGATACGCAGTATTTT.

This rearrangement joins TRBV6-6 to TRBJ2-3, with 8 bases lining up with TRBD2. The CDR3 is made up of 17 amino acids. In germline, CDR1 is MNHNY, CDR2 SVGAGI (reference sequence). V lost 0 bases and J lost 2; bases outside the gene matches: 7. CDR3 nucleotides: TGTGCCAGCAGTTACTCGCTACTAGCGGACCACACAGATACGCAGTATTTT. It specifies CASSYSLLADHTDTQYF.

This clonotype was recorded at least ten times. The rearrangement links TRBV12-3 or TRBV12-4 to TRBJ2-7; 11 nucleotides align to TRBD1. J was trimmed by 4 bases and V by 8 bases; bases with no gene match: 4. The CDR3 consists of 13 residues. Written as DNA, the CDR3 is TGTGCCAGCCGGGACAGGGGGAGTTACGAGCAGTACTTC. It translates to CASRDRGSYEQYF.

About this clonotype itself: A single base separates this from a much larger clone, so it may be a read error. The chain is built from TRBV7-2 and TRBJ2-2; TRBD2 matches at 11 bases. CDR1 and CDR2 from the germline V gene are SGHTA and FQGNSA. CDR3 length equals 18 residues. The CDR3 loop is CASSLELAGASNTGEPFF. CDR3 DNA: TGTGCCAGCAGCTTAGAACTAGCGGGGGCCTCGAACACCGGGGAGCCGTTTTTT.

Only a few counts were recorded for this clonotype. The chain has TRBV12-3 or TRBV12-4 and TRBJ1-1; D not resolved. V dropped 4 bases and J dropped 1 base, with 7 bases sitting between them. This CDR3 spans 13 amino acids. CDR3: CASSWSPNTEAFF. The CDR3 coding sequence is TGTGCCAGCAGTTGGTCGCCGAACACTGAAGCTTTCTTT.

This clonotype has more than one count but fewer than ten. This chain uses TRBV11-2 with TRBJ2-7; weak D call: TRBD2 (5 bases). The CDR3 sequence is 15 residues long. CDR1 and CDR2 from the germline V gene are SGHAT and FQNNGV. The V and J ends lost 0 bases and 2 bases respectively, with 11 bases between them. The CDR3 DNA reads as TGTGCCAGCAGCTTAGATCTTCGGGGAACCTACGAGCAGTACTTC. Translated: CASSLDLRGTYEQYF. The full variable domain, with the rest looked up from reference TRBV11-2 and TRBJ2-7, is EAGVAQSPRYKIIEKRQSVAFWCNPISGHATLYWYQQILGQGPKLLIQFQNNGVVDDSQLPKDRFSAERLKGVDSTLKIQPAKLEDSAVYLCASSLDLRGTYEQYFGPGTRLTVT.

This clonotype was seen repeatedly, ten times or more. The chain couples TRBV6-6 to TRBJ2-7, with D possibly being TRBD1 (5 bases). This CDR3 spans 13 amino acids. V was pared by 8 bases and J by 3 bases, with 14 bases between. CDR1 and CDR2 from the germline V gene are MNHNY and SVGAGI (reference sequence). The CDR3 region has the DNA TGTGCCAGCCGGCCAGACAGTTTCTACGAGCAGTACGTC. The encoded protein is CASRPDSFYEQYV.

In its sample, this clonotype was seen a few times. The CDR3 loop reads CASSPGNLNYGYTF. For the CDR3, the DNA is TGTGCCAGCTCACCAGGGAACCTTAACTATGGCTACACCTTC. V usage is TRBV18 and J usage is TRBJ1-2, with no clear D. This CDR3 has 14 amino acids. Germline CDR1 reads KGHSH; CDR2 reads LQKENI. V dropped 2 bases and J dropped 1 base, with 8 bases sitting between them.

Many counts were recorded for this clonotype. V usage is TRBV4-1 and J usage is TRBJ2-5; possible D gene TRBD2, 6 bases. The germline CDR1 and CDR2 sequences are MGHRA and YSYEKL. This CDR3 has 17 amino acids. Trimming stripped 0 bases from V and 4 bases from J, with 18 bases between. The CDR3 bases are TGCGCCAGCAGCCAAGATGGGCGATGGAGGGGTTCAGAGACCCAGTACTTC. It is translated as CASSQDGRWRGSETQYF.

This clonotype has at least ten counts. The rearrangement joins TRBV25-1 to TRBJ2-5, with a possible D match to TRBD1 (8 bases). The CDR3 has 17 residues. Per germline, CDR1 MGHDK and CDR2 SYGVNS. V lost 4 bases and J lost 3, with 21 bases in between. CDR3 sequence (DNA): TGTGCCAGCAGTGGAAGCGGGACAGGAAGACCCGAAGAGACCCAGTACTTC. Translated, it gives CASSGSGTGRPEETQYF.

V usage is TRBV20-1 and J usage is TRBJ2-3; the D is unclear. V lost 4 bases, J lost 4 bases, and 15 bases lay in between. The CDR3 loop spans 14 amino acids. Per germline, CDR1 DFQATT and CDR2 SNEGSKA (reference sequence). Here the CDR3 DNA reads TGCAGTGCTATCGGCCCTCTACACGCAGATACGCAGTATTTT. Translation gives CSAIGPLHADTQYF.

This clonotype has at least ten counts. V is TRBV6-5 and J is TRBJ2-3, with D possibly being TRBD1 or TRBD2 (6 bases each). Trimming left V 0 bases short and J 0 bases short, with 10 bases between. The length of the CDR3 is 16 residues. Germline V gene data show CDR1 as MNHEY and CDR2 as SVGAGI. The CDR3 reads CASSYSGGQSTDTQYF. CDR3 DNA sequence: TGTGCCAGCAGTTACTCCGGGGGCCAGAGCACAGATACGCAGTATTTT.